This T cell receptor (beta chain) emerged from a study of cytomegalovirus exposure and HLA in healthy donors. PCR was performed using 60 Vbeta and 13 Jbeta primers. Assay used: immunoSEQ multiplex PCR; TCRdb lists only in-frame clones, some missing. Among around 90,000 clones listed, approximately 80% were seen once. Study-level points and caveats: In a later analysis, parvovirus B19, influenza, CMV and Epstein-Barr virus appeared linked to several top co-occurrence clusters. A later examination showed that TCR association rates differed by HLA locus, with DRB1 most and HLA-C fewest. Immune exposure information comprised only CMV serostatus.

The V and J ends lost 6 bases and 4 bases, in that order; junction bases with no gene match: 12. Looked up from germline, CDR1 is SGDLS and CDR2 is YYNGEE. CDR3 length: 17 residues. On this clone: Its specificity is unknown.

The source is a man aged 45-65 years in good health and CMV-seronegative. The rearrangement links TRBV9 to TRBJ2-5; the match to TRBD2 covers 13 bases. Sequenced: PBMCs. The CDR3 loop reads CASTRTSGSQFLETQYF. DNA for the CDR3: TGTGCCAGCACCCGGACTAGCGGGAGCCAATTTCTAGAGACCCAGTACTTC.